The 3 T cell receptor beta chains given below trace back to one sample, sequenced in a study of blood T cells in healthy people across ages (dated by TCRdb to between 2014 and 2017). The receptor library was made with 5' RACE. Sequenced on an Illumina HiSeq 2500. The second PCR ran for about 6 to 12 cycles and used a J-beta primer mix along with a sample-barcoded 5' primer. TCRdb trimmed public reads at Q25 via fastp, called clones via MiXCR and kept in-frame beta chains. Every entry covers one CDR3 protein and lists the most common genes and DNA from its rows. This sample gives 900,000 to 950,000 distinct CDR3 sequences in total; approximately 32% of them show up just once. The top ten constitute 10% of the sample. The same data also contributed to another study, on T cells of mothers and their children.

Sequenced input: blood. The origin of the receptors is a woman aged 40 to 55 in good health.

This clonotype was detected ten times or more. The chain is built from TRBV12-3 or TRBV12-4 and TRBJ1-2; 7 bases match TRBD1. The CDR3 has 13 residues. Unmatched junction bases numbered 7, after V lost 5 bases and J lost 7 bases. The CDR3 DNA sequence: TGTGCCAGCAGTCCCGGGACAGCGGCTGGCTACACCTTC. This gives the protein CASSPGTAAGYTF.

The table lists this clonotype with many counts. The J gene is TRBJ2-5, the V gene TRBV7-2; D unclear. Germline values: CDR1 SGHTA, CDR2 FQGNSA. The CDR3 contains 13 residues. V lost 10 bases and J 3 bases, leaving 15 bases between the germline ends. DNA of the CDR3: TGTGCCACATCATCCCTAGTAAAAGAGACCCAGTACTTC. It yields the protein CATSSLVKETQYF.

As to this clonotype: The junction does not match germline at one end; this may be a read error. The V call is TRBV7-9, the J call TRBJ1-1; D unclear. The CDR3 loop spans 14 amino acids. In germline, CDR1 is SEHNR, CDR2 FQNEAQ (reference sequence). The CDR3 DNA follows: TGTGCCAGCGGCTTAAGGCGGATGGACACTGAAGCTTTCTTT. As protein: CASGLRRMDTEAFF.